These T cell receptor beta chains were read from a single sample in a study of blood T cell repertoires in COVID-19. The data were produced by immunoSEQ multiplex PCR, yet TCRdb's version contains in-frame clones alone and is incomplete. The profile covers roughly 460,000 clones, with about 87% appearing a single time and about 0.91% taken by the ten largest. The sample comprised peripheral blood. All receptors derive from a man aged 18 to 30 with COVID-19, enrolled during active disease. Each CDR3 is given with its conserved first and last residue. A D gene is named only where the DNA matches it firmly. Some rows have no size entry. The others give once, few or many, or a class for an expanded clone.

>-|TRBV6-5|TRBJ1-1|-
CASTLDKMNTEAFF
TGTGCCAGCACCCTCGACAAAATGAACACTGAAGCTTTCTTT
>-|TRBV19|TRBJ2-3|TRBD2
CASSRGGGKSLAGVADTQYF
TGTGCCAGTAGTAGGGGCGGCGGGAAGTCACTAGCGGGGGTTGCAGATACGCAGTATTTT
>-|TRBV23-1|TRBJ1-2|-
CASSQSTGWNGYTF
TGCGCCAGCAGTCAATCTACAGGGTGGAATGGCTACACCTTC
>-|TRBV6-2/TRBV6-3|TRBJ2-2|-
CASSYDDLVSGELFF
TGTGCCAGCAGTTACGATGACCTAGTGTCTGGGGAGCTGTTTTTT
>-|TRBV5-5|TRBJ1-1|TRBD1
CASSQRQGHTEAFF
TGTGCCAGCAGCCAACGACAGGGCCACACTGAAGCTTTCTTT
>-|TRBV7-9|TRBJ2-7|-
CASSLGAPNEQYF
TGTGCCAGCAGCTTAGGAGCGCCGAACGAGCAGTACTTC
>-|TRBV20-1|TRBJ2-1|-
CSASDYRAYNEQFF
TGCAGTGCTAGTGACTATCGCGCTTACAATGAGCAGTTCTTC
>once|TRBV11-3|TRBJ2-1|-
CASSFGAGNNEQFF
TGTGCCAGCAGCTTCGGAGCAGGGAATAATGAGCAGTTCTTC
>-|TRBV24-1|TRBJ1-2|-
CATSDSGANYGYTF
TGTGCCACCAGTGATTCGGGTGCTAACTATGGCTACACCTTC
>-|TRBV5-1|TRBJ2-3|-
CASSFAGDGADTQYF
TGCGCCAGCAGCTTCGCCGGGGATGGCGCAGATACGCAGTATTTT
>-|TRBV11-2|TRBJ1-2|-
CASSHSTRPVDYGYTF
TGTGCCAGCAGCCATTCCACTCGTCCGGTTGACTATGGCTACACCTTC
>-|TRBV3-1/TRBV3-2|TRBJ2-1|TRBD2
CASSQDFVSGGPNEQFF
TGTGCCAGCAGCCAAGATTTTGTGTCGGGAGGGCCCAATGAGCAGTTCTTC
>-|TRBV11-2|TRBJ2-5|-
CASSFGQGGGQETQYF
TGTGCCAGCAGCTTCGGGCAGGGGGGTGGCCAAGAGACCCAGTACTTC
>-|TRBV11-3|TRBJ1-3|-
CASSLDPSVRASGNTIYF
TGTGCCAGCAGCTTAGACCCCTCTGTTCGAGCCTCTGGAAACACCATATATTTT
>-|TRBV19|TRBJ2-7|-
CASSYAFGELGEQYF
TGTGCCAGTAGTTACGCCTTTGGGGAGTTAGGCGAGCAGTACTTC
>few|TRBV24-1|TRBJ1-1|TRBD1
CATSGQGLNTEAFF
TGTGCCACCAGTGGACAGGGCCTGAACACTGAAGCTTTCTTT
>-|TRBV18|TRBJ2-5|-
CASSPPEGQRKTQYF
TGTGCCAGCTCACCACCGGAGGGCCAGAGGAAGACCCAGTACTTC
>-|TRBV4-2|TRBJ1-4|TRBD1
CASSPRAGGYEKLFF
TGTGCCAGCAGCCCTAGGGCAGGGGGGTATGAAAAACTGTTTTTT
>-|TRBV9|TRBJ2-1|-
CASSVGDLNEQFF
TGTGCCAGCAGCGTAGGTGACTTAAATGAGCAGTTCTTC
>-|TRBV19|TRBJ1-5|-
CASSIRDPNQPQHF
TGTGCCAGTAGTATTCGGGATCCCAATCAGCCCCAGCATTTT
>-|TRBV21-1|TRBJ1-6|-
CASSILRDVNSPLHF
TGTGCCAGCAGCATTCTCCGGGATGTTAATTCACCCCTCCACTTT
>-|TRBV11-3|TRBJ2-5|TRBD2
CASTEAGELGETQYF
TGTGCCAGCACCGAAGCGGGAGAGCTAGGAGAGACCCAGTACTTC
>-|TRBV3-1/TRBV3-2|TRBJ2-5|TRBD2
CASSRGQTGLTSGRETQYF
TGTGCCAGCAGCCGGGGCCAGACGGGCTTAACTAGCGGGAGAGAGACCCAGTACTTC
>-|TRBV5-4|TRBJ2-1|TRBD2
CASSATSGKTYNEQFF
TGTGCCAGCAGCGCGACTAGCGGGAAAACGTACAATGAGCAGTTCTTC
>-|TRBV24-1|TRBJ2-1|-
CATSDSVAGAYNEQFF
TGTGCCACCAGTGATTCGGTGGCAGGCGCCTACAATGAGCAGTTCTTC
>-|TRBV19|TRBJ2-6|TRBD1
CASSMLRQGRSGANVLTF
TGTGCCAGTAGTATGCTTCGACAGGGGCGCTCTGGGGCCAACGTCCTGACTTTC
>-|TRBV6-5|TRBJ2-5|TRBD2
CASAPGGLQETQYF
TGTGCCAGCGCACCGGGGGGGCTCCAAGAGACCCAGTACTTC
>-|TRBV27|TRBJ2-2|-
CASRIRVTGELFF
TGTGCCAGCAGAATCAGGGTTACCGGGGAGCTGTTTTTT
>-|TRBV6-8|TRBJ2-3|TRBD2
CAITGASGGHF
TGTGCCATAACTGGGGCTAGCGGGGGGCATTTT
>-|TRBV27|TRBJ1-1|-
CASSLAGSLNTEAFF
TGTGCCAGCAGTTTAGCGGGCAGCCTGAACACTGAAGCTTTCTTT
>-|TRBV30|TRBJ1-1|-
CAWKPMNTEAFF
TGTGCCTGGAAGCCGATGAACACTGAAGCTTTCTTT
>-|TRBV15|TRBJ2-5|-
CATSREDLRRETQYF
TGTGCCACCAGCAGAGAAGATCTACGCCGCGAGACCCAGTACTTC
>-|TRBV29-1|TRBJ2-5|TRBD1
CSVGDSRILRQETQYF
TGCAGCGTTGGGGACAGCCGTATACTTCGACAAGAGACCCAGTACTTC
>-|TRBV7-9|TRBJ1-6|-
CASSPGGGNSPLHF
TGTGCCAGCAGCCCCGGGGGGGGCAATTCACCCCTCCACTTT
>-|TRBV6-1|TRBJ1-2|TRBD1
CASREGTGYGYTF
TGTGCCAGCAGGGAAGGGACAGGATATGGCTACACCTTC
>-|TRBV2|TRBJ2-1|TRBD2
CASSGGTSHELFYNEQFF
TGTGCCAGCAGTGGGGGGACTAGCCACGAACTCTTCTACAATGAGCAGTTCTTC
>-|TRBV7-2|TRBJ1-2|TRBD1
CASSLETTGNYGYTF
TGTGCCAGCAGCTTAGAGACGACAGGGAACTATGGCTACACCTTC
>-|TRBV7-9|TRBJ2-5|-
CASSSTLQETQYF
TGTGCCAGCAGCTCGACATTACAAGAGACCCAGTACTTC
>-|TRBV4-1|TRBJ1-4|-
CASSPRKSSRGFSNEKLFF
TGCGCCAGCAGCCCAAGAAAATCTTCTAGGGGCTTTTCTAATGAAAAACTGTTTTTT
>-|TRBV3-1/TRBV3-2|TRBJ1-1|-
CASSQFREAFF
TGTGCCAGCAGCCAATTCAGGGAAGCTTTCTTT
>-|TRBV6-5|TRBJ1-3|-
CASSYGAPDSGNTIYF
TGTGCCAGCAGTTACGGGGCTCCAGACTCTGGAAACACCATATATTTT
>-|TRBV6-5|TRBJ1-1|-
CASNTRGSGNTEAFF
TGTGCCAGCAATACTCGAGGGAGCGGGAACACTGAAGCTTTCTTT
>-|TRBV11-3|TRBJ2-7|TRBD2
CASSSRMGLPSEQYF
TGTGCCAGCAGCTCACGAATGGGACTACCCTCCGAGCAGTACTTC
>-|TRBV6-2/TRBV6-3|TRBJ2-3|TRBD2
CASSDRGLNTDTQYF
TGTGCCAGCAGTGATCGGGGACTAAACACAGATACGCAGTATTTT
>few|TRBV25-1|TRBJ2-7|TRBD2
CATAREEAYEQYF
TGTGCCACCGCACGGGAGGAGGCCTACGAGCAGTACTTC
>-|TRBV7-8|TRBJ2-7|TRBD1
CASRPGTVPHEQYF
TGTGCCAGCAGACCAGGGACAGTCCCCCACGAGCAGTACTTC
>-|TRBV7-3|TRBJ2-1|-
CASSRGTEKFF
TGTGCCAGCAGCCGGGGGACGGAAAAGTTCTTC
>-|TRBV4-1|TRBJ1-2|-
CASSQDSDYGYTF
TGCGCCAGCAGCCAAGATTCGGACTATGGCTACACCTTC
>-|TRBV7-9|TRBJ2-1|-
CASSLDGGIYNEQFF
TGTGCCAGCAGCTTAGACGGGGGAATCTACAATGAGCAGTTCTTC
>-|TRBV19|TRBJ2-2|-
CASSRRGPNTGELFF
TGTGCCAGTAGTAGGAGGGGCCCGAACACCGGGGAGCTGTTTTTT
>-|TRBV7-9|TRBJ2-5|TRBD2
CASSQRGLAQETQYF
TGTGCCAGCAGCCAACGAGGACTAGCGCAAGAGACCCAGTACTTC
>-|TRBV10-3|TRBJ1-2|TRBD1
CAISQGAHYGYTF
TGTGCCATCAGCCAGGGGGCTCACTATGGCTACACCTTC
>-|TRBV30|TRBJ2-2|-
CAWSGAGELFF
TGTGCCTGGAGTGGGGCGGGGGAGCTGTTTTTT
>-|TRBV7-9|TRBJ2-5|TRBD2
CASSSWSGRETQYF
TGTGCCAGCAGCTCGTGGAGCGGGAGAGAGACCCAGTACTTC
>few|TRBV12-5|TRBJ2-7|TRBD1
CASRPGDRSYEQYF
TGTGCTAGCCGTCCCGGGGACAGGTCCTACGAGCAGTACTTC
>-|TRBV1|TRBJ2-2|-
CTSSQEVSGATGELFF
TGCACCAGCAGCCAAGAGGTTAGCGGGGCCACCGGGGAGCTGTTTTTT
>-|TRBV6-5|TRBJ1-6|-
CASSYNGNSPLHF
TGTGCCAGCAGTTACAACGGGAATTCACCCCTCCACTTT
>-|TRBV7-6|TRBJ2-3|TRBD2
CASSLGVAGVGTDTQYF
TGTGCCAGCAGCTTAGGGGTAGCGGGGGTCGGCACAGATACGCAGTATTTT
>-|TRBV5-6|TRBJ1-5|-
CASSLGVGQPQHF
TGTGCCAGCAGCTTAGGGGTGGGGCAGCCCCAGCATTTT
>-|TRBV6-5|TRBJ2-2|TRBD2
CAYRAGGNTGELFF
TGTGCCTACAGAGCGGGGGGAAACACCGGGGAGCTGTTTTTT